The 19 T cell receptor beta chains given below trace back to one sample, sequenced in a study of cytomegalovirus exposure and HLA in healthy donors. In the PCR, 60 Vbeta and 13 Jbeta primers were used. Only in-frame clones appear in the TCRdb table, and some are missing; sequencing was by immunoSEQ multiplex PCR. Among more than 100,000 clones listed, about three fifths were seen once. Sample: PBMCs. All receptors derive from a woman in her 40s in good health and CMV-seropositive.

This clone was picked up a small number of times. V gene TRBV29-1 combines with J gene TRBJ2-7, with 7 bases lining up with TRBD1. This CDR3 spans 13 amino acids. Germline V gene data show CDR1 as SQVTM and CDR2 as ANQGSEA. The CDR3 sequence: CSALIRTGSEQYF. DNA for the CDR3: TGCAGTGCCCTAATCAGGACAGGATCCGAGCAGTACTTC.

The table lists this clone with a few counts. J is TRBJ2-1 and V is TRBV6-1; 8 bases align to TRBD2. The CDR3 has 14 amino acids. The germline CDR1 and CDR2 sequences are MNHNS and SASEGT. Trimming took 10 bases from V and 7 from J; bases not matched to a gene: 12. CDR3 sequence (DNA): TGTGCCATAGTCCGGGGGGGCCGAAAGAATGAGCAGTTCTTC. It yields the protein CAIVRGGRKNEQFF.

The genes are TRBV10-1 and TRBJ2-1; D gene ambiguous. Deletions cut 4 bases from V and 0 bases from J, with 10 bases between. Germline CDR1 is WNHNN and CDR2 is SYGVQD (reference sequence). The CDR3 loop spans 15 amino acids. The CDR3 reads CASSAILGSYNEQFF. The CDR3 nucleotides read TGCGCCAGCAGTGCTATCCTCGGCTCCTACAATGAGCAGTTCTTC.

This clone was counted only a few times. The chain combines TRBV4-1 with TRBJ1-1, with 8 bases identical to TRBD1. V dropped 0 bases and J dropped 5; count of bases not matched to a gene: 8. The germline gives CDR1 MGHRA, CDR2 YSYEKL. The CDR3 is made up of 16 amino acids. CDR3 in amino acids: CASSQEGDRGRTEAFF. CDR3 in DNA: TGCGCCAGCAGCCAAGAAGGTGACAGGGGCCGGACTGAAGCTTTCTTT.

The gene calls are TRBV5-4 and TRBJ2-6; 9 nucleotides agree with TRBD2. Germline trimming cut 0 bases from V and 0 bases from J; bases unmatched to any gene: 4. This CDR3 region has 18 residues. Germline CDR1 and CDR2: SGHNT and YYREEE (reference sequence). CDR3 protein: CASSLGLAAGSGANVLTF. In nucleotides, the CDR3 is TGTGCCAGCAGCTTGGGACTAGCGGCGGGCTCTGGGGCCAACGTCCTGACTTTC.

The J gene is TRBJ2-1, the V gene TRBV28, with D perhaps TRBD2 (6 bases). The V and J ends lost 5 bases and 10 bases respectively, with 15 bases between them. This CDR3 is built from 13 residues. Germline V gene sequence: CDR1 MDHEN, CDR2 SYDVKM. The CDR3 loop reads CASSGGGRWEQFF. The CDR3 DNA is TGTGCCAGCAGTGGGGGAGGTCGATGGGAGCAGTTCTTC.

The gene calls are TRBV7-2 and TRBJ2-7, with D possibly matching TRBD2 (5 bases). Germline loops: CDR1 SGHTA, CDR2 FQGNSA. V was pared by 5 bases and J by 2 bases, with 13 bases between. The CDR3 runs to 14 residues. CDR3 in DNA: TGTGCCAGCAGCCCCAGTCCCGGGGCCTACGAGCAGTACTTC. Its translation: CASSPSPGAYEQYF.

DNA for the CDR3: TGTGCCAGCAGTGACTCGACAGGGGACGGCTACACCTTC. Translation: CASSDSTGDGYTF. J is TRBJ1-2 and V is TRBV6-4; 8 nucleotides align to TRBD1. The J segment lost 8 bases and the V segment lost 0 bases, leaving 2 bases of the junction unmatched. CDR1 and CDR2 from the germline V gene are MRHNA and SNTAGT. The CDR3 runs to 13 residues.

This clone was seen a handful of times. The rearrangement uses TRBV7-6 and TRBJ2-5, with D possibly TRBD1 on 6 matching bases. The germline V gene has CDR1 SGHVS and CDR2 FNYEAQ. This CDR3 comprises 14 residues. The V and J ends lost 5 bases and 2 bases respectively, with 12 bases between them. This chain's CDR3 is CASSHYREQETQYF. CDR3 nucleotides: TGTGCCAGCAGCCATTACAGGGAGCAAGAGACCCAGTACTTC.

This clone was seen a handful of times. This rearrangement joins TRBV28 to TRBJ1-6; D may be TRBD1 (6 bases). From germline, CDR1 is MDHEN and CDR2 SYDVKM. The CDR3 is 16 residues long. V was trimmed by 6 bases and J by 9 bases, leaving 21 bases between them. DNA for the CDR3: TGTGCCAGCAGACCCCTAGGGCAGGGGACGGGTTCACCCCTCCACTTT. It translates to CASRPLGQGTGSPLHF.

CDR3: CASSESIGTGGTEAFF. DNA for the CDR3: TGCGCCAGCAGTGAGTCTATAGGGACAGGGGGTACTGAAGCTTTCTTT. J is TRBJ1-1 and V is TRBV10-2; TRBD1 aligns across 11 bases. The CDR3 runs 16 residues. Per the germline V gene, CDR1 is WSHSY and CDR2 is SAAADI. V lost 0 bases and J lost 5; bases outside the gene matches: 5.

The V gene is TRBV7-9, the J gene TRBJ2-5, with TRBD2 identical over 13 bases. Germline V gives CDR1 SEHNR, CDR2 FQNEAQ (reference sequence). The CDR3 totals 15 residues. The ends lost 5 bases at V and 3 bases at J; junction bases unmatched: 3. CDR3 nucleotides: TGTGCCAGCAGCGTCGGACTAGCGGGGGAAGAGACCCAGTACTTC. It specifies CASSVGLAGEETQYF.

In DNA, the CDR3 is TGTGCCAGCAGTTTTATGAAGGGGCGTGGCTACACCTTC. It yields the protein CASSFMKGRGYTF. The rearrangement uses TRBV27 and TRBJ1-2; TRBD1 might be the D (5 bases). Trimming cost V 3 bases and J 7 bases, with 12 bases left between them. CDR3 length: 13 amino acids. The V gene's germline CDR1 is MNHEY and CDR2 SMNVEV (reference sequence).

The J gene is TRBJ2-1, the V gene TRBV11-3; possibly TRBD1 for D (5 bases). Germline V gene sequence: CDR1 SGHNT, CDR2 YENEEA. V was shortened by 2 bases and J by 8 bases, with 10 bases between the two germline ends. The length of the CDR3 is 13 residues. This CDR3 reads CASSLSRVDEQFF. The DNA of the CDR3 is TGTGCCAGCAGCTTAAGCAGGGTAGATGAGCAGTTCTTC.

This rearrangement joins TRBV6-6 to TRBJ2-3; TRBD2 matches 7 bases. Germline loops: CDR1 MNHNY, CDR2 SVGAGI (reference sequence). There are 16 residues in the CDR3. V shed 5 bases and J 4 bases; nucleotides not matched to a gene: 12. CDR3 nucleotide sequence: TGTGCCAGCAGTGGACGAAGGGCGGGAGACCCAGATACGCAGTATTTT. Its protein product is CASSGRRAGDPDTQYF.

This sequence joins TRBV18 and TRBJ1-5; 7 bases are a match to TRBD1. Germline CDR1 KGHSH, CDR2 LQKENI. The J segment lost 2 bases and the V segment lost 3 bases, leaving 7 bases of the junction unmatched. This CDR3 spans 16 amino acids. In DNA form, the CDR3 reads TGTGCCAGCTCACCGTTCTGGGACAGACGCAATCAGCCCCAGCATTTT. This translates into CASSPFWDRRNQPQHF.

The V gene is TRBV21-1, the J gene TRBJ2-5; TRBD2 reflects the table's D call only, with no check against the DNA. Gene TRBJ2-7 matches the end of the DNA better, so the J call may be wrong. TRBV21-1 is deemed a pseudogene. The CDR3 has 14 amino acids. CDR3 in amino acids: CAIAGLAPSYEQYF. CDR3 sequence (DNA): TGTGCCATTGCGGGACTAGCTCCTTCCTACGAGCAGTACTTC.

The table lists this clone with a count of one. This rearrangement joins TRBV6-4 to TRBJ2-6; TRBD2 agrees at 8 bases. This CDR3 comprises 17 residues. Per the germline V gene, CDR1 is MRHNA and CDR2 is SNTAGT. The V and J ends lost 3 bases and 0 bases, in that order; junction bases with no gene match: 4. The CDR3 loop is CASSEGGRSSGANVLTF. The CDR3 nucleotides are TGTGCCAGCAGTGAGGGCGGGAGGAGCTCTGGGGCCAACGTCCTGACTTTC.

There are a few counts of this clone. The chain employs TRBV19 and TRBJ1-5; 10 nucleotides agree with TRBD1. Looked up from germline, CDR1 is LNHDA and CDR2 is SQIVND (reference sequence). This CDR3 spans 16 amino acids. V gave up 7 bases and J gave up 1 base; unmatched junction bases: 7. For the CDR3, the DNA is TGTGCCAGTAAGACGGGACAGGGGACGAGCAATCAGCCCCAGCATTTT. It translates to CASKTGQGTSNQPQHF.